The rows below give T cell receptor beta chains drawn from one sample of a study of shared clonotypes between healthy human individuals. TCRdb's table, derived via immunoSEQ multiplex PCR, lists solely in-frame clones and lacks some. The profile shows fewer than 350,000 clones, 87% of them singletons. The source material was memory CD8+ T cells sorted from blood. Receptors were obtained from a man aged 18 to 29 in good health. The CDR3 runs from the conserved cysteine through the conserved F or W. The D gene is left open where the match is weak. The listing skips clone size in some rows; elsewhere it reads once, few, many or a size class.

>TRBJ1-2|NA|TRBV5-5|NA
CASSLDTTNYGYTF
TGTGCCAGCAGCTTGGACACCACTAACTATGGCTACACCTTC
>TRBJ2-3|NA|TRBV7-2|NA
CASSLSSGAGADTQYF
TGTGCCAGCAGCTTGTCGTCGGGAGCCGGGGCAGATACGCAGTATTTT
>TRBJ1-4|NA|TRBV10-2|NA
CASSGSDSGGALNEKLFF
TGCGCCAGCAGTGGAAGCGACAGCGGAGGGGCCTTAAATGAAAAACTGTTTTTT
>TRBJ2-7|NA|TRBV9|TRBD1
CASSPGTGRTREQYF
TGTGCCAGCAGCCCTGGGACAGGTAGGACGCGCGAGCAGTACTTC
>TRBJ1-1|NA|TRBV5-6|NA
CASSLAQPQETGLNTEAFF
TGTGCCAGCAGCTTGGCCCAACCACAAGAGACAGGTTTGAACACTGAAGCTTTCTTT
>TRBJ2-7|NA|TRBV7-6|TRBD2
CASSRGLESMHEQYF
TGTGCCAGCAGCCGCGGACTAGAAAGTATGCACGAGCAGTACTTC
>TRBJ2-7|few|TRBV29-1|NA
CSVETGAGYEQYF
TGCAGCGTTGAGACGGGGGCGGGGTACGAGCAGTACTTC
>TRBJ2-7|NA|TRBV11-2|TRBD1
CASSFGTGYYEQYF
TGTGCCAGCAGCTTCGGGACAGGGTATTACGAGCAGTACTTC
>TRBJ1-4|NA|TRBV2|TRBD1
CASRGTGDLATNEKLFF
TGTGCCAGCAGAGGGACAGGGGACCTCGCAACTAATGAAAAACTGTTTTTT
>TRBJ1-2|NA|TRBV27|NA
CASSLLVRGGLHYGYTF
TGTGCCAGTAGTTTATTAGTTCGAGGGGGGCTACACTATGGCTACACCTTC
>TRBJ2-7|NA|TRBV10-1|NA
CASSEGRLSTREQYF
TGCGCCAGCAGTGAGGGGCGGCTCTCGACGAGGGAGCAGTACTTC
>TRBJ2-3|once|TRBV27|NA
CASTLHSSGATDTQYF
TGTGCCAGCACCCTTCATAGTAGCGGAGCCACAGATACGCAGTATTTT
>TRBJ1-1|NA|TRBV7-9|NA
CASSPDANTEAFF
TGTGCCAGCAGCCCGGACGCAAACACTGAAGCTTTCTTT
>TRBJ1-2|NA|TRBV27|TRBD1
CASSLETGDGYTF
TGTGCCAGCAGTTTAGAGACAGGGGATGGCTACACCTTC
>TRBJ2-1|NA|TRBV30|TRBD2
CACAGGPNEQFF
TGTGCCTGCGCGGGAGGGCCCAATGAGCAGTTCTTC
>TRBJ2-5|NA|TRBV27|TRBD2
CASSLTGGIETQYF
TGTGCCAGCAGTTTAACGGGAGGGATAGAGACCCAGTACTTC
>TRBJ2-7|NA|TRBV5-1|TRBD2
CASRSGSGVFEQYF
TGCGCCAGCAGAAGCGGGAGCGGTGTATTCGAGCAGTACTTC
>TRBJ2-6|NA|TRBV5-1|NA
CASSSLMGDPNSSGANVLTF
TGCGCCAGCAGCTCCCTTATGGGGGATCCTAATAGCTCTGGGGCCAACGTCCTGACTTTC
>TRBJ1-1|NA|TRBV7-9|NA
CASRTYNPEAFF
TGTGCCAGCAGGACTTACAACCCTGAAGCTTTCTTT
>TRBJ1-2|NA|TRBV5-6|NA
CASSQGLQGGYGYTF
TGTGCCAGCAGCCAAGGGCTCCAGGGCGGCTATGGCTACACCTTC
>TRBJ2-5|NA|TRBV29-1|TRBD2
CSLIGTSGGRETQYF
TGCAGCTTGATCGGGACTAGCGGAGGACGAGAGACCCAGTACTTC
>TRBJ2-1|NA|TRBV10-1|TRBD2
CASSEIAGGPAEQFF
TGCGCCAGCAGCGAGATAGCGGGAGGGCCAGCTGAGCAGTTCTTC
>TRBJ1-4|few|TRBV4-3|NA
CASSPTFATNEKLFF
TGCGCCAGCAGCCCAACCTTTGCAACTAATGAAAAACTGTTTTTT
>TRBJ1-1|NA|TRBV4-1|TRBD1
CASSRQQGAEAFF
TGCGCCAGCAGCCGCCAACAGGGGGCTGAAGCTTTCTTT
>TRBJ2-7|NA|TRBV27|NA
CASSLSRGYEQYF
TGTGCCAGCAGTTTATCACGAGGCTACGAGCAGTACTTC
>TRBJ2-7|NA|TRBV4-3|TRBD1
CASSLGQGRYEQYF
TGCGCCAGCAGCCTGGGACAGGGGCGCTACGAGCAGTACTTC
>TRBJ2-3|once|TRBV30|NA
CAWSVGSTSTDTQYF
TGTGCCTGGAGTGTAGGAAGCACGAGCACAGATACGCAGTATTTT
>TRBJ2-5|NA|TRBV7-2|NA
CASRTYTMETQYF
TGTGCCAGCAGGACGTATACGATGGAGACCCAGTACTTC
>TRBJ1-4|NA|TRBV4-1|NA
CASSQEEDSYEKLFF
TGCGCCAGCAGCCAAGAGGAGGACTCGTATGAAAAACTGTTTTTT
>TRBJ2-1|NA|TRBV10-1|TRBD2
CASLRPAGTYNEQFF
TGCGCCAGCTTGCGACCAGCGGGAACCTACAATGAGCAGTTCTTC
>TRBJ2-3|NA|TRBV5-1|TRBD1
CASSLELDRGDTQYF
TGCGCCAGCAGCTTGGAACTTGACAGGGGGGATACGCAGTATTTT
>TRBJ2-1|NA|TRBV7-9|NA
CASSFGGTEQFF
TGTGCCAGCAGCTTCGGGGGAACCGAGCAGTTCTTC
>TRBJ2-3|NA|TRBV9|TRBD2
CASSGAGGIADTQYF
TGTGCCAGCAGCGGAGCGGGGGGTATAGCAGATACGCAGTATTTT
>TRBJ1-6|NA|TRBV4-1|NA
CASSQEGNSPLHF
TGCGCCAGCAGCCAAGAGGGAAATTCACCCCTCCACTTT
>TRBJ2-3|NA|TRBV4-1|NA
CASSLRVSTDTQYF
TGCGCCAGCAGCCTCAGGGTGAGCACAGATACGCAGTATTTT
>TRBJ2-1|NA|TRBV6-1|NA
CASSEYGGAPFYNEQFF
TGTGCCAGCAGTGAATATGGGGGCGCCCCCTTCTACAATGAGCAGTTCTTC
>TRBJ2-7|NA|TRBV7-9|NA
CASSFGVTTYEQYF
TGTGCCAGCAGCTTTGGAGTAACTACCTACGAGCAGTACTTC